What follows are 26 T cell receptor beta chains derived from one specimen sequenced in a study of cytomegalovirus exposure and HLA in healthy donors. It was with 60 Vbeta and 13 Jbeta primers that the PCR ran. Using immunoSEQ multiplex PCR, the repertoire was profiled, and TCRdb retains in-frame clones only, with some absent. The sample contains 90,000 to 120,000 clones, 75% of which appear only once. Sequenced: PBMCs. These receptors were obtained from a male donor in good health and CMV-seropositive.

The chain joins TRBV5-6 to TRBJ2-4, with D maybe TRBD1 (6 bases). The CDR3 totals 16 residues. Trimming took off 4 bases at V and 2 bases at J, with 16 bases between the two ends. The germline CDR1 and CDR2 sequences are SGHDT and YYEEEE. The CDR3 DNA reads TGTGCCAGCAGCGCGGCAGGGGTTATAACCAAAAACATTCAGTACTTC. Protein: CASSAAGVITKNIQYF.

The J gene is TRBJ1-5, the V gene TRBV7-2; D is perhaps TRBD1 (5 bases). The CDR3 runs to 15 residues. Trimming left V 4 bases short and J 2 bases short, with 12 bases between. Germline V gene data show CDR1 as SGHTA and CDR2 as FQGNSA. CDR3 loop: CASSWTWRGNQPQHF. CDR3 DNA: TGTGCCAGCAGCTGGACATGGAGGGGCAATCAGCCCCAGCATTTT.

This chain links TRBV9 with TRBJ2-6, with 8 bases identical to TRBD1. This CDR3 comprises 18 residues. Trimming removed 1 base from V and 1 base from J; junction bases left unmatched: 7. Germline CDR1 is SGDLS and CDR2 is YYNGEE. As DNA, the CDR3 is TGTGCCAGCAGCGTAAGGTCAGGGGGCGCTTCTGGGGCCAACGTCCTGACTTTC. Protein: CASSVRSGGASGANVLTF.

The rearrangement links TRBV4-1 to TRBJ1-4; 10 positions match TRBD1. The CDR3 extends over 16 amino acids. After removal of 4 bases from V and 7 bases from J, the junction contained 9 bases not matched to a gene. Germline V gives CDR1 MGHRA, CDR2 YSYEKL. Written as DNA, the CDR3 is TGCGCCAGCAGCCGGGTAGCGGGACAGGGGAGTGAAAAACTGTTTTTT. It yields the protein CASSRVAGQGSEKLFF.

This sequence joins TRBV4-1 and TRBJ1-1; D is ambiguous. The CDR3 contains 13 residues. Trimming cost V 5 bases and J 3 bases, with 10 bases left between them. Germline V gene sequence: CDR1 MGHRA, CDR2 YSYEKL. The CDR3 spells CASSTKVDTEAFF. CDR3 nucleotide sequence: TGCGCCAGCAGCACTAAGGTGGACACTGAAGCTTTCTTT.

V gene TRBV5-1 combines with J gene TRBJ2-2, with D unresolved. Looked up from germline, CDR1 is SGHRS and CDR2 is YFSETQ. V was cut by 0 bases and J by 5 bases, with 11 bases left in between. There are 15 residues in the CDR3. CDR3 in amino acids: CASSLEPIYTGELFF. In nucleotides, the CDR3 is TGCGCCAGCAGCTTGGAGCCAATATATACCGGGGAGCTGTTTTTT.

The J gene is TRBJ1-1, the V gene TRBV5-1; TRBD1 matches at 8 bases. Germline trimming cut 0 bases from V and 10 bases from J; bases unmatched to any gene: 5. Germline V gene sequence: CDR1 SGHRS, CDR2 YFSETQ. The CDR3 sequence is 13 residues long. CDR3 residues: CASSLDPGTGAFF. The CDR3 DNA reads TGCGCCAGCAGCTTGGACCCCGGGACAGGAGCTTTCTTT. Full variable domain (rest looked up from reference TRBV5-1 and TRBJ1-1): KAGVTQTPRYLIKTRGQQVTLSCSPISGHRSVSWYQQTPGQGLQFLFEYFSETQRNKGNFPGRFSGRQFSNSRSEMNVSTLELGDSALYLCASSLDPGTGAFFGQGTRLTVV.

The gene calls are TRBV10-2 and TRBJ2-7; 9 positions match TRBD2. Germline lookup yields CDR1 WSHSY and CDR2 SAAADI. This CDR3 is built from 16 residues. V shed 0 bases, J shed 7 bases, and the junction held 10 bases outside the gene matches. CDR3 nucleotides: TGCGCCAGCAGTGAGTCGATGCCCAGCGGGGGGTGGGAGCAGTACTTC. This codes for CASSESMPSGGWEQYF.

The chain uses TRBV30 and TRBJ2-7; TRBD1 matches 12 bases. Trimming took 5 bases from V and 4 from J; bases not matched to a gene: 6. CDR1 GTSNPN and CDR2 SVGIG come from the germline V gene (reference sequence). CDR3 size: 14 residues. For the CDR3, the DNA is TGTGCCTGGGACGGGACAGGGGGCGTGTACGAGCAGTACTTC. Its translation: CAWDGTGGVYEQYF. The full variable domain, completed using reference TRBV30 and TRBJ2-7, is SQTIHQWPATLVQPVGSPLSLECTVEGTSNPNLYWYRQAAGRGLQLLFYSVGIGQISSEVPQNLSASRPQDRQFILSSKKLLLSDSGFYLCAWDGTGGVYEQYFGPGTRLTVT.

This chain links TRBV30 with TRBJ1-2, with D unresolved. Germline-derived CDR1 and CDR2 are GTSNPN and SVGIG (reference sequence). The CDR3 spans 14 residues. Trimming pared 1 base from V and 2 bases from J, leaving 11 bases between. CDR3 loop: CAWSAGRENYGYTF. As DNA, the CDR3 is TGTGCCTGGAGTGCAGGAAGGGAGAACTATGGCTACACCTTC.

Here the CDR3 DNA reads TGTGCCAGCAGCTTAAGCGGGGGACGCTACGAGCAGTACTTC. Its protein is CASSLSGGRYEQYF. This rearrangement joins TRBV11-3 to TRBJ2-7; 8 bases are shared with TRBD2. Trimming removed 2 bases from V and 3 bases from J; junction bases left unmatched: 3. The CDR3 consists of 14 residues. In germline, CDR1 is SGHNT, CDR2 YENEEA. The complete variable domain, with remaining parts taken from reference TRBV11-3 and TRBJ2-7, reads EAGVVQSPRYKIIEKKQPVAFWCNPISGHNTLYWYLQNLGQGPELLIRYENEEAVDDSQLPKDRFSAERLKGVDSTLKIQPAELGDSAVYLCASSLSGGRYEQYFGPGTRLTVT.

The chain couples TRBV7-2 to TRBJ2-1, with 8 bases fitting TRBD1. This CDR3 has 15 residues. Germline V lookup: CDR1 SGHTA, CDR2 FQGNSA. V dropped 5 bases and J dropped 2; count of bases not matched to a gene: 5. CDR3 protein: CASSPRTGTYNEQFF. The DNA of the CDR3 is TGTGCCAGCAGCCCTCGGACAGGGACCTACAATGAGCAGTTCTTC.

The chain recombines TRBV6-6 with TRBJ2-2, with 9 bases lining up with TRBD1. V lost 5 bases, J lost 4 bases, and 2 bases stayed unmatched. This CDR3 spans 14 amino acids. The germline V gene encodes CDR1 MNHNY and CDR2 SVGAGI (reference sequence). CDR3 protein: CASSKDRGTGELFF. The CDR3, as DNA: TGTGCCAGCAGTAAGGACAGGGGCACCGGGGAGCTGTTTTTT.

V gene TRBV29-1 combines with J gene TRBJ2-3; TRBD2 agrees at 8 bases. J lost 4 bases, V lost 2 bases, and 5 bases had no gene match. Per the germline V gene, CDR1 is SQVTM and CDR2 is ANQGSEA. The CDR3 extends over 14 amino acids. CDR3 nucleotide sequence: TGCAGCGTTGAAAGTGACGGGGGGGCAGATACGCAGTATTTT. Translating gives CSVESDGGADTQYF.

The chain is built from TRBV5-1 and TRBJ2-3; D may be TRBD2 (6 bases). The CDR3 extends over 15 amino acids. The germline V gene has CDR1 SGHRS and CDR2 YFSETQ. The V and J ends lost 4 bases and 3 bases respectively, with 15 bases between them. The DNA of the CDR3 is TGCGCCAGCAGCCCGGTGGAGGGGACGACAGATACGCAGTATTTT. Residues: CASSPVEGTTDTQYF. Based on the CDR3 plus reference TRBV5-1 and TRBJ2-3, the full variable domain is KAGVTQTPRYLIKTRGQQVTLSCSPISGHRSVSWYQQTPGQGLQFLFEYFSETQRNKGNFPGRFSGRQFSNSRSEMNVSTLELGDSALYLCASSPVEGTTDTQYFGPGTRLTVL.

The chain couples TRBV28 to TRBJ2-1; 8 nucleotides line up with TRBD2. Germline assignment: CDR1 MDHEN and CDR2 SYDVKM. CDR3 length: 15 amino acids. V dropped 4 bases and J dropped 0; count of bases not matched to a gene: 2. CDR3 sequence: CASSSGGSSYNEQFF. The CDR3 coding sequence is TGTGCCAGCAGTTCGGGGGGGAGCTCCTACAATGAGCAGTTCTTC. Full variable domain (outside the CDR3, taken from reference TRBV28 and TRBJ2-1): DVKVTQSSRYLVKRTGEKVFLECVQDMDHENMFWYRQDPGLGLRLIYFSYDVKMKEKGDIPEGYSVSREKKERFSLILESASTNQTSMYLCASSSGGSSYNEQFFGPGTRLTVL.

V and J are TRBV11-2 and TRBJ2-2, with a possible D match to TRBD1 (6 bases). CDR1 is SGHAT, CDR2 FQNNGV, per germline. The CDR3 consists of 16 residues. Trimming took off 0 bases at V and 5 bases at J, with 13 bases between the two ends. CDR3 residues: CASSLELGARTGELFF. The CDR3 region has the DNA TGTGCCAGCAGCTTAGAGTTGGGGGCTCGGACCGGGGAGCTGTTTTTT. Combining the CDR3 with reference TRBV11-2 and TRBJ2-2 gives the whole variable domain EAGVAQSPRYKIIEKRQSVAFWCNPISGHATLYWYQQILGQGPKLLIQFQNNGVVDDSQLPKDRFSAERLKGVDSTLKIQPAKLEDSAVYLCASSLELGARTGELFFGEGSRLTVL.

The chain has TRBV11-3 and TRBJ2-1, with 9 bases matching TRBD2. The junction had 10 bases not matched to a gene; V was cut back by 5 bases and J by 5 bases. Germline V CDR1 and CDR2: SGHNT, YENEEA. The CDR3 spans 16 residues. CDR3 sequence (DNA): TGTGCCAGCAGCACCTGGGGGCGGGGGGGTAACAATGAGCAGTTCTTC. Its translation is CASSTWGRGGNNEQFF.

V and J are TRBV7-6 and TRBJ1-1; D is perhaps TRBD1 (6 bases). V was pared by 1 base and J by 0 bases, with 9 bases between. Germline V lookup: CDR1 SGHVS, CDR2 FNYEAQ. This CDR3 is built from 15 residues. CDR3 amino acids: CASSLVDRMNTEAFF. The CDR3 DNA is TGTGCCAGCAGCTTAGTAGACAGGATGAACACTGAAGCTTTCTTT.

About this clone itself: At one boundary the junction diverges from the germline segment, which might be a read error. Additional DNA sequences in this sample encode the identical CDR3. The chain joins TRBV6-5 to TRBJ2-7; TRBD1 aligns across 8 bases. The length of the CDR3 is 15 residues. Germline assignment: CDR1 MNHEY and CDR2 SVGAGI. DNA of the CDR3: TGCGCCAGCAGCCGACAGGGGACCAGCTCCTACGAGCAGTACTTC. It specifies CASSRQGTSSYEQYF.

The table lists this clone with a few counts. The V call is TRBV6-1, the J call TRBJ1-5, with TRBD1 as a possible D gene (5 bases). The CDR3 loop spans 15 amino acids. In germline, CDR1 is MNHNS, CDR2 SASEGT. Trimming left V 7 bases short and J 0 bases short, with 13 bases between. The CDR3 sequence is CASKGPGVSNQPQHF. The CDR3 coding sequence is TGTGCCAGCAAGGGGCCGGGCGTTAGCAATCAGCCCCAGCATTTT.

The chain is built from TRBV5-1 and TRBJ1-4; TRBD1 matches at 7 bases. Germline values: CDR1 SGHRS, CDR2 YFSETQ. Trimming at V came to 0 bases and at J to 4 bases, leaving 6 bases not matched to a gene. This CDR3 is 16 amino acids long. The CDR3 bases are TGCGCCAGCAGCTTGGAAAACGCAGGGGGTAATGAAAAACTGTTTTTT. It translates to CASSLENAGGNEKLFF. Looking up the rest from reference TRBV5-1 and TRBJ1-4 gives the full variable domain: KAGVTQTPRYLIKTRGQQVTLSCSPISGHRSVSWYQQTPGQGLQFLFEYFSETQRNKGNFPGRFSGRQFSNSRSEMNVSTLELGDSALYLCASSLENAGGNEKLFFGSGTQLSVL.

The chain uses TRBV27 and TRBJ2-7, with D possibly being TRBD2 (5 bases). Germline CDR1 MNHEY, CDR2 SMNVEV (reference sequence). The CDR3 spans 18 residues. V was clipped by 5 bases and J by 3 bases, with 26 bases between them. CDR3 in amino acids: CASSGAGRMSRRIYEQYF. The DNA of the CDR3 is TGTGCCAGCAGTGGCGCCGGCAGGATGTCCCGGAGGATCTACGAGCAGTACTTC.

This clone was detected only once. This rearrangement joins TRBV10-3 to TRBJ1-5; D gene ambiguous. In germline, CDR1 is ENHRY, CDR2 SYGVKD. The length of the CDR3 is 13 residues. V was trimmed by 4 bases and J by 3 bases, leaving 7 bases between them. CDR3 sequence reads: CAISGADNQPQHF. In DNA form, the CDR3 reads TGTGCCATCAGTGGGGCCGACAATCAGCCCCAGCATTTT.

The genes are TRBV4-2 and TRBJ2-5; unclear D gene. The CDR3 length is 14 residues. Trimming pared 4 bases from V and 3 bases from J, leaving 12 bases between. The germline V gene has CDR1 LGHNA and CDR2 YNFKEQ. CDR3 DNA: TGTGCCAGCAGCCGCGAACCCCGGGAAGAGACCCAGTACTTC. Translating it yields CASSREPREETQYF.

This chain connects TRBV9 to TRBJ1-2, with a weak D call TRBD1 (5 bases). The CDR3 loop spans 15 amino acids. Germline values: CDR1 SGDLS, CDR2 YYNGEE. V dropped 4 bases and J dropped 6 bases, with 19 bases sitting between them. In nucleotides, the CDR3 is TGTGCCAGCAGCTCCCCGACAGCCCTTAAGGATGGCTACACCTTC. It is translated as CASSSPTALKDGYTF.